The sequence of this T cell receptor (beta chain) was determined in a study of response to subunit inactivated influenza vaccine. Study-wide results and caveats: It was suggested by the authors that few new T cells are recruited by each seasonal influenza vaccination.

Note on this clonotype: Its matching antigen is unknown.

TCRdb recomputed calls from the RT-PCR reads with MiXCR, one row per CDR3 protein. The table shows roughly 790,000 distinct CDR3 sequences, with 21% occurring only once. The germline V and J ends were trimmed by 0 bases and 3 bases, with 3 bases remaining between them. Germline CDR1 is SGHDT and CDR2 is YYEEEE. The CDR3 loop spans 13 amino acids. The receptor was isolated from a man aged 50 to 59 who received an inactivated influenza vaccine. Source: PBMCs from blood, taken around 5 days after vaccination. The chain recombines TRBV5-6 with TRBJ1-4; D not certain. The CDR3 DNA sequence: TGTGCCAGCAGCTTGGTTTCTAATGAAAAACTGTTTTTT. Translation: CASSLVSNEKLFF. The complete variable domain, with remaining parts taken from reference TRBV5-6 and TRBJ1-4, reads DAGVTQSPTHLIKTRGQQVTLRCSPKSGHDTVSWYQQALGQGPQFIFQYYEEEERQRGNFPDRFSGHQFPNYSSELNVNALLLGDSALYLCASSLVSNEKLFFGSGTQLSVL.